The 22 T cell receptor beta chains in this list originate from one sample, sequenced in a study of identical twins. TCRdb reprocessed the 5' RACE reads via MiXCR and lists one record per CDR3 protein. The sample has roughly 570,000 distinct CDR3 sequences, just under 10% seen once. The same sample was also studied in work on yellow fever vaccine responses in identical twins.

The sequencing input was PBMCs. The receptors were gathered from a woman younger than 30 in good health.

This clonotype was found a few times. The chain is built from TRBV5-1 and TRBJ2-7, with D possibly being TRBD2 (6 bases). The CDR3 runs to 14 residues. Germline V gene lookup returns CDR1 SGHRS and CDR2 YFSETQ. The V end was cut by 0 bases, the J end by 6 bases, with 13 bases between. CDR3 DNA: TGCGCCAGCAGCTTGGACGGGAGTACGGGCGAGCAGTACTTC. This codes for CASSLDGSTGEQYF. The entire variable domain, with the rest obtained from reference TRBV5-1 and TRBJ2-7, is as follows: KAGVTQTPRYLIKTRGQQVTLSCSPISGHRSVSWYQQTPGQGLQFLFEYFSETQRNKGNFPGRFSGRQFSNSRSEMNVSTLELGDSALYLCASSLDGSTGEQYFGPGTRLTVT.

The chain couples TRBV20-1 to TRBJ2-5; unclear D gene. Trimming shortened V by 3 bases and J by 0 bases, and 8 bases separated the two germline ends. Germline V lookup: CDR1 DFQATT, CDR2 SNEGSKA (reference sequence). This CDR3 is 13 amino acids long. The DNA of the CDR3 is TGCAGTGCTAGTACGACAAACCAAGAGACCCAGTACTTC. Its translation is CSASTTNQETQYF.

This clonotype was found many times. The rearrangement uses TRBV6-5 and TRBJ1-2; D unclear. The CDR3 runs 14 residues. Germline lookup yields CDR1 MNHEY and CDR2 SVGAGI. V was pared by 0 bases and J by 1 base, with 6 bases between. The CDR3 nucleotides are TGTGCCAGCAGTTACTCTTGGGGTAACTATGGCTACACCTTC. This codes for CASSYSWGNYGYTF.

This clonotype was seen only a few times. This chain uses TRBV29-1 with TRBJ1-2, with D unclear. Trimming left V 0 bases short and J 9 bases short, with 11 bases between. CDR3 length: 12 residues. Germline V gives CDR1 SQVTM, CDR2 ANQGSEA. This CDR3 reads CSVEDLFGRYTF. CDR3 coding DNA: TGCAGCGTTGAAGATCTTTTCGGTCGCTACACCTTC.

This clonotype was found many times. This chain links TRBV11-2 with TRBJ1-5; D gene ambiguous. V was cut by 5 bases and J by 7 bases, with 12 bases left in between. CDR1 SGHAT and CDR2 FQNNGV come from the germline V gene. The CDR3 consists of 13 residues. CDR3 region: CASSPRVQQPQHF. DNA of the CDR3: TGTGCCAGCAGCCCCCGGGTTCAACAGCCCCAGCATTTT.

This chain joins TRBV7-2 and TRBJ1-1; 7 nucleotides align to TRBD1. CDR1 and CDR2 from the germline V gene are SGHTA and FQGNSA. Unmatched junction bases numbered 7, after V lost 2 bases and J lost 7 bases. CDR3 length: 14 amino acids. CDR3 DNA: TGTGCCAGCAGCTTATGGACTGGACAGGTTGAAGCTTTCTTT. Translated, it gives CASSLWTGQVEAFF.

This clonotype turned up a few times. The J gene is TRBJ2-7, the V gene TRBV20-1; 8 positions match TRBD1. CDR3 length: 15 residues. Germline V gene lookup returns CDR1 DFQATT and CDR2 SNEGSKA (reference sequence). Trimming cost V 0 bases and J 0 bases; bases outside gene matches: 4. The CDR3 protein is CSARDLQGASYEQYF. CDR3 DNA: TGCAGTGCTAGAGATCTGCAGGGGGCCTCCTACGAGCAGTACTTC.

This clonotype was observed a handful of times. The chain couples TRBV18 to TRBJ2-7, with unresolved D. CDR1 is KGHSH and CDR2 is LQKENI in the germline V gene. The CDR3 length is 12 residues. V was pared by 0 bases and J by 6 bases, with 6 bases between. The CDR3 nucleotides read TGTGCCAGCTCACCACCTCTCTCCGAGCAGTACTTC. This encodes CASSPPLSEQYF.

J is TRBJ2-1 and V is TRBV2; D gene unclear. This CDR3 contains 11 residues. CDR1 and CDR2 from the germline V gene are SNHLY and FYNNEI. Trimming cost V 4 bases and J 8 bases, with 6 bases left between them. CDR3 sequence reads: CASSVVYEQFF. The CDR3 DNA reads TGTGCCAGCAGTGTAGTCTATGAGCAGTTCTTC.

This clonotype has only a few counts. The CDR3 DNA reads TGTGCCAGCAGTTACTCCCTGGGTTCGGCGGGCTCGAACACCGGGGAGCTGTTTTTT. It yields the protein CASSYSLGSAGSNTGELFF. This sequence joins TRBV6-5 and TRBJ2-2, with a possible D match to TRBD2 (5 bases). CDR1 is MNHEY, CDR2 SVGAGI, per germline. This CDR3 spans 19 amino acids. Trimming stripped 0 bases from V and 0 bases from J, with 17 bases between.

J is TRBJ2-6 and V is TRBV11-2; TRBD1 agrees at 7 bases. Germline CDR1 is SGHAT and CDR2 is FQNNGV. V trimming: 5 bases; J trimming: 2 bases; junction bases outside the gene matches: 12. This CDR3 spans 18 amino acids. The CDR3 loop reads CASSRMPPGGPGANVLTF. In DNA form, the CDR3 reads TGTGCCAGCAGCCGAATGCCCCCAGGGGGTCCTGGGGCCAACGTCCTGACTTTC.

This clonotype was observed many times. The chain links TRBV5-1 to TRBJ2-1; 11 bases map to TRBD2. Unmatched junction bases numbered 1, after V lost 0 bases and J lost 8 bases. CDR3 size: 14 residues. Germline-derived CDR1 and CDR2 are SGHRS and YFSETQ. CDR3 region: CASSLGGLADEQFF. CDR3 in DNA: TGCGCCAGCAGCTTGGGGGGACTAGCGGATGAGCAGTTCTTC.

The J gene is TRBJ2-7, the V gene TRBV20-1, with TRBD1 identical over 7 bases. The V gene end was trimmed by 3 bases and the J gene end by 0 bases; junction bases not matched to a gene: 5. Per germline, CDR1 DFQATT and CDR2 SNEGSKA (reference sequence). This CDR3 has 14 residues. The CDR3 here is CSARPGQNSYEQYF. The DNA of the CDR3 is TGCAGTGCTAGGCCGGGACAGAACTCCTACGAGCAGTACTTC.

This clonotype appeared a few times. This chain connects TRBV20-1 to TRBJ2-7, with TRBD2 matching 8 bases. Germline trimming cut 0 bases from V and 2 bases from J; bases unmatched to any gene: 6. The germline V gene has CDR1 DFQATT and CDR2 SNEGSKA (reference sequence). The CDR3 spans 15 residues. The CDR3 DNA follows: TGCAGTGCTAGAGAAGTAAGCGGGAGTCCCTACGAGCAGTACTTC. This encodes CSAREVSGSPYEQYF.

This clonotype was counted a few times. The CDR3 DNA follows: TGTGCCAGCAGCCAAGGTCTTGCTGTAGGATCACCCCTCCACTTT. It yields the protein CASSQGLAVGSPLHF. The chain uses TRBV3-1 and TRBJ1-6; no clear D gene. This CDR3 spans 15 amino acids. CDR1 LGHDT and CDR2 YNNKEL come from the germline V gene (reference sequence). Trimming stripped 1 base from V and 10 bases from J, with 14 bases between.

This clonotype was found a few times. This chain uses TRBV11-2 with TRBJ2-6; unclear D gene. The germline V and J ends were trimmed by 1 base and 2 bases, with 9 bases remaining between them. The CDR3 is 16 residues long. Germline CDR1 and CDR2: SGHAT and FQNNGV. DNA for the CDR3: TGTGCCAGCAGCTTAGGAGCTTTTGCTGGGGCCAACGTCCTGACTTTC. Protein product: CASSLGAFAGANVLTF.

There are a few counts of this clonotype. This sequence joins TRBV12-3 or TRBV12-4 and TRBJ1-1, with D perhaps matching TRBD1 (5 bases). The CDR3 is 15 residues long. Trimming cost V 6 bases and J 4 bases, with 18 bases left between them. Written as DNA, the CDR3 is TGTGCCAGCAGCGACCATACCCCAAGGGGCACTGAAGCTTTCTTT. Translation gives CASSDHTPRGTEAFF.

This clonotype has ten or more counts. The V call is TRBV6-2 or TRBV6-3, the J call TRBJ1-1; D is unclear. Germline V gene sequence: CDR1 MNHEY, CDR2 SVGEGT. V was cut by 6 bases and J by 2 bases, with 7 bases left in between. This CDR3 region has 12 residues. CDR3 nucleotides: TGTGCCAGCAGCCCGTCTAACACTGAAGCTTTCTTT. It encodes CASSPSNTEAFF.

This clonotype was recorded many times. The V call is TRBV6-1, the J call TRBJ2-3; D ambiguous. The CDR3 covers 15 residues. Deletions cut 6 bases from V and 7 bases from J, with 20 bases between. CDR1 and CDR2 (germline): MNHNS, SASEGT. As DNA, the CDR3 is TGTGCCAGCAGCACGACGACCCTAGACTTGAATACGCAGTATTTT. Its protein product is CASSTTTLDLNTQYF.

The rearrangement links TRBV10-2 to TRBJ2-5; 10 positions match TRBD1. V dropped 5 bases and J dropped 5; count of bases not matched to a gene: 8. The CDR3 runs to 15 residues. Germline V gives CDR1 WSHSY, CDR2 SAAADI. The CDR3 coding sequence is TGCGCCAGCAGTTCAAGACAGGGGGCGAGCGAGACCCAGTACTTC. Translated, it gives CASSSRQGASETQYF.

The chain uses TRBV20-1 and TRBJ1-4; possibly TRBD1 for D (6 bases). Germline CDR1 and CDR2: DFQATT and SNEGSKA (reference sequence). Trimming pared 4 bases from V and 8 bases from J, leaving 11 bases between. This CDR3 region has 12 residues. The CDR3 DNA sequence: TGCAGTGCTAAAGCCGGACAGGAAAAACTGTTTTTT. It codes for CSAKAGQEKLFF.

The chain couples TRBV12-3 or TRBV12-4 to TRBJ1-5; D is perhaps TRBD1 (5 bases). This CDR3 spans 13 amino acids. V was shortened by 6 bases and J by 9 bases, with 15 bases between the two germline ends. CDR3 sequence (DNA): TGTGCCAGCAGACCGGGACTTGGGGGGCCCCAGCATTTT. Its translation: CASRPGLGGPQHF.